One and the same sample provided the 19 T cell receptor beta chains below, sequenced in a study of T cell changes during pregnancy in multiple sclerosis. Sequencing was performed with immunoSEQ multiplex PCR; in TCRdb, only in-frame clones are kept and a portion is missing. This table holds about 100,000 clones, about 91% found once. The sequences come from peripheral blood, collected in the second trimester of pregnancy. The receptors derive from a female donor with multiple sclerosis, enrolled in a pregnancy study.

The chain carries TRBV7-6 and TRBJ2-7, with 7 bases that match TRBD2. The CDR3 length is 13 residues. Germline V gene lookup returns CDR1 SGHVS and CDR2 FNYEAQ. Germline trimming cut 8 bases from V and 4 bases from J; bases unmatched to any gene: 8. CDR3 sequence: CASGRGSTYEQYF. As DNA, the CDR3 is TGTGCCAGCGGTCGCGGGAGTACGTACGAGCAGTACTTC.

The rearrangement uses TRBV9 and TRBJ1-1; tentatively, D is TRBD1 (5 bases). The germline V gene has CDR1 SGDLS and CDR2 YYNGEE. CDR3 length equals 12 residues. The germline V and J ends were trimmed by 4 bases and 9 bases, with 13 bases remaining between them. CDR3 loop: CASSSVGLQAFF. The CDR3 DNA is TGTGCCAGCAGCTCCGTGGGGCTGCAAGCTTTCTTT.

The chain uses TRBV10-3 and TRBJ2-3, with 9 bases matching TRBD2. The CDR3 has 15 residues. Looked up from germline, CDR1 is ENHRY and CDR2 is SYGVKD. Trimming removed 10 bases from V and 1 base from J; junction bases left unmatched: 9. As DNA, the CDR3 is TGTGCCACGGGGCCTAGCGGGGATCGCACAGATACGCAGTATTTT. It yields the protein CATGPSGDRTDTQYF.

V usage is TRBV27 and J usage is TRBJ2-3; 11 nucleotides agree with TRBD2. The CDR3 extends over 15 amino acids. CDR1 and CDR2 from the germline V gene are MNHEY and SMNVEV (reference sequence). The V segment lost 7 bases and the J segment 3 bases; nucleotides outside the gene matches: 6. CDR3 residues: CASTLAGVATDTQYF. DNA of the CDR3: TGTGCCAGCACACTAGCGGGAGTAGCTACAGATACGCAGTATTTT.

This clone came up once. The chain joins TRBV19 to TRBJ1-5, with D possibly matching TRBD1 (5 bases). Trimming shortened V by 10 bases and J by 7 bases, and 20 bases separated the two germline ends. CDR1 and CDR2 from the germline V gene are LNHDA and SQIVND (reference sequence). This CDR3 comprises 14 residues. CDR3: CATSDTPVGQPQHF. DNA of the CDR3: TGTGCCACCTCGGACACTCCGGTAGGACAGCCCCAGCATTTT. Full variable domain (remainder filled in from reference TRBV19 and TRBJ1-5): DGGITQSPKYLFRKEGQNVTLSCEQNLNHDAMYWYRQDPGQGLRLIYYSQIVNDFQKGDIAEGYSVSREKKESFPLTVTSAQKNPTAFYLCATSDTPVGQPQHFGDGTRLSIL.

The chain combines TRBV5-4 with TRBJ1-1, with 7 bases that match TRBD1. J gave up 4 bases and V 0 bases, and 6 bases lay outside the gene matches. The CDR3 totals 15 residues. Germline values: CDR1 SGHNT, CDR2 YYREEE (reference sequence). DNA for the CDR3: TGTGCCAGCAGCTTGGCGGCAGGGGGTGGCACTGAAGCTTTCTTT. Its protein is CASSLAAGGGTEAFF.

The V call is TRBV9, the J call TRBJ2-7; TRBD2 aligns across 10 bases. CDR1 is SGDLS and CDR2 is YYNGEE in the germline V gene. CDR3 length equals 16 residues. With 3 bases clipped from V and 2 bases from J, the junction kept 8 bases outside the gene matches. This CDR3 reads CASSAQKGTSAYEQYF. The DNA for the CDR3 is TGTGCCAGCAGCGCCCAAAAGGGGACTAGCGCCTACGAGCAGTACTTC.

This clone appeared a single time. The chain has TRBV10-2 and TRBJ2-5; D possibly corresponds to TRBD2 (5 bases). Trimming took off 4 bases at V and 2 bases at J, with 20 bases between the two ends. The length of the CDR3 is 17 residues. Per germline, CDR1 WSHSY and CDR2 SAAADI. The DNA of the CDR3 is TGCGCCAGCAGTGGGCCCCTAAGAGGGAGTGGGCAAGAGACCCAGTACTTC. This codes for CASSGPLRGSGQETQYF.

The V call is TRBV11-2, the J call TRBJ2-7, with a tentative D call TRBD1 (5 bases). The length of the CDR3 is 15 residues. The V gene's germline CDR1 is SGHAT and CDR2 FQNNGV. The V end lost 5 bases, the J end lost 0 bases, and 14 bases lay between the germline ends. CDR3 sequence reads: CASSPRAVRSYEQYF. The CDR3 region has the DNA TGTGCCAGCAGCCCCAGGGCAGTCCGCTCCTACGAGCAGTACTTC.

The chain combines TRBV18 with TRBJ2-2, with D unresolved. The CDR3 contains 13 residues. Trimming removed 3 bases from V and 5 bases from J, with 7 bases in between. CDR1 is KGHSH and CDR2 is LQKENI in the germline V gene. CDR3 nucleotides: TGTGCCAGCTCACCGGCGGAGACCGGGGAGCTGTTTTTT. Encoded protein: CASSPAETGELFF.

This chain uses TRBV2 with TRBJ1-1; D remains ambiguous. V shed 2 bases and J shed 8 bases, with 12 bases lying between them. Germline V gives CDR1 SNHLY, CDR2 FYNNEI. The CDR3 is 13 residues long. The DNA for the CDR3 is TGTGCCAGCAGTGAAATGGGCGGGGTGGAAGCTTTCTTT. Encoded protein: CASSEMGGVEAFF.

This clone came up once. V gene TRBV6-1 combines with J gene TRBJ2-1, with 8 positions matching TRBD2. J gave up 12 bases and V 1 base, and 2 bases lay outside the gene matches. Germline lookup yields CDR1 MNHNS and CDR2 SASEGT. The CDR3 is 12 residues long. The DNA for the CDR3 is TGTGCCAGCAGTGAAGGGGCGGGAGGGCAGTTCTTC. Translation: CASSEGAGGQFF.

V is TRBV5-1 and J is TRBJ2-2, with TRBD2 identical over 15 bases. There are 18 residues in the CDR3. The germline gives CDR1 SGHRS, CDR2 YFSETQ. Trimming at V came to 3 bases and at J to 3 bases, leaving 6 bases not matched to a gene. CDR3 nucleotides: TGCGCCAGCAGCTCGCTCTGGACTAGCGGGAGGGACACCGGGGAGCTGTTTTTT. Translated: CASSSLWTSGRDTGELFF.

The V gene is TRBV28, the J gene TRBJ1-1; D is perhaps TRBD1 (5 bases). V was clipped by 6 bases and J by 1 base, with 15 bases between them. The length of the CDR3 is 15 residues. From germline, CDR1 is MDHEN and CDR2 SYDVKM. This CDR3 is CASSTPSGANTEAFF. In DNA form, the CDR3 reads TGTGCCAGCAGCACCCCGAGCGGGGCGAACACTGAAGCTTTCTTT.

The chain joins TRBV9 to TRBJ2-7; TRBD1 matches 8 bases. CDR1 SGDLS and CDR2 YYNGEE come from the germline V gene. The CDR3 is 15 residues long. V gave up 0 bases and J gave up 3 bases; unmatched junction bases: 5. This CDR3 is CASSVAGTGGYEQYF. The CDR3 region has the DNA TGTGCCAGCAGCGTAGCTGGAACAGGGGGCTACGAGCAGTACTTC.

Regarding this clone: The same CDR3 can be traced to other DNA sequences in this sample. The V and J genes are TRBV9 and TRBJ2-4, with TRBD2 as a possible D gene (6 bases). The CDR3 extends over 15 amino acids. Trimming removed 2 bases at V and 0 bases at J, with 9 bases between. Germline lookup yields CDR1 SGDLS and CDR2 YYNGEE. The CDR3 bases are TGTGCCAGCAGCGTTAGCGGTTTAGCCAAAAACATTCAGTACTTC. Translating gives CASSVSGLAKNIQYF.

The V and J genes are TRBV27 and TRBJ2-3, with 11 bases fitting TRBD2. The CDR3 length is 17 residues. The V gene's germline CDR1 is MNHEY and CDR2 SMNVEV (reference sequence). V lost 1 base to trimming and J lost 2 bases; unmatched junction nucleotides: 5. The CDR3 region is CASSLFSGRASTDTQYF. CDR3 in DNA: TGTGCCAGCAGTTTATTTAGCGGGAGGGCCTCCACAGATACGCAGTATTTT.

The CDR3 coding sequence is TGTGCCAGCAGGGAGAGCGGGAGTGGAGAGACCCAGTACTTC. Amino acids: CASRESGSGETQYF. The gene calls are TRBV25-1 and TRBJ2-5; 8 bases map to TRBD2. Germline values: CDR1 MGHDK, CDR2 SYGVNS. V shed 6 bases and J 4 bases; nucleotides not matched to a gene: 7. The CDR3 loop spans 14 amino acids. Full variable domain (remainder filled in from reference TRBV25-1 and TRBJ2-5): EADIYQTPRYLVIGTGKKITLECSQTMGHDKMYWYQQDPGMELHLIHYSYGVNSTEKGDLSSESTVSRIRTEHFPLTLESARPSHTSQYLCASRESGSGETQYFGPGTRLLVL.

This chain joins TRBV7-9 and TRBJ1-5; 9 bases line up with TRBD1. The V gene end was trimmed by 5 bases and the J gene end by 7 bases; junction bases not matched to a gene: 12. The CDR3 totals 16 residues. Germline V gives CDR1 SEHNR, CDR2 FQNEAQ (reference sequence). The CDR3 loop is CASSHGTGRLNQPQHF. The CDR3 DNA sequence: TGTGCCAGCAGCCACGGGACAGGGCGCTTAAACCAGCCCCAGCATTTT.